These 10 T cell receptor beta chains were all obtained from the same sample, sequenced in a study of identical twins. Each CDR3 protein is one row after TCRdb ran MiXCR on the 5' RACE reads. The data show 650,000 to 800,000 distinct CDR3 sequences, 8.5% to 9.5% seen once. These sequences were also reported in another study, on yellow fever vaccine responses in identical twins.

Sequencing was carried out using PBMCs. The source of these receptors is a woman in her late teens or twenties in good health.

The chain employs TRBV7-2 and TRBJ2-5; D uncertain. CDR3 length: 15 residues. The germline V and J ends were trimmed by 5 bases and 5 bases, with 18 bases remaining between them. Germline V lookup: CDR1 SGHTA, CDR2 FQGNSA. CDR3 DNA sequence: TGTGCCAGCAGCCTAACTGGTGATAGCTACGAGACCCAGTACTTC. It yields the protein CASSLTGDSYETQYF.

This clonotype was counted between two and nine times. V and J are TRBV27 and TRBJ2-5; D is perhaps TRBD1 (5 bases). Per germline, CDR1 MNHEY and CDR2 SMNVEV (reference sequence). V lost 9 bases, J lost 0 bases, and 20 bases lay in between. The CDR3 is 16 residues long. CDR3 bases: TGTGCCAGTCGACAGAGTATAGGCCGAGACCAAGAGACCCAGTACTTC. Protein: CASRQSIGRDQETQYF.

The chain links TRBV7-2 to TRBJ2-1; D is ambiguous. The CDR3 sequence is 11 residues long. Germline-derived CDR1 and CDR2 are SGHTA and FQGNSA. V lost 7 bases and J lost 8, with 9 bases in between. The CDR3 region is CASILTHEQFF. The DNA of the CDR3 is TGTGCCAGCATTCTGACACATGAGCAGTTCTTC.

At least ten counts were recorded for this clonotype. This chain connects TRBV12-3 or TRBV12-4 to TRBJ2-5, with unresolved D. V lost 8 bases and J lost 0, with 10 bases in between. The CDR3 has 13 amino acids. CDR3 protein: CASGSPYQETQYF. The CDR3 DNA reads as TGTGCCAGCGGATCCCCGTACCAAGAGACCCAGTACTTC.

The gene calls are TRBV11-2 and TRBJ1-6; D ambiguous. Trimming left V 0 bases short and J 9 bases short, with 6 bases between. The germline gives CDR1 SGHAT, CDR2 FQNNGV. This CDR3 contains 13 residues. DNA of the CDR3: TGTGCCAGCAGCTTAGATGTGGGTTCACCCCTCCACTTT. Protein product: CASSLDVGSPLHF.

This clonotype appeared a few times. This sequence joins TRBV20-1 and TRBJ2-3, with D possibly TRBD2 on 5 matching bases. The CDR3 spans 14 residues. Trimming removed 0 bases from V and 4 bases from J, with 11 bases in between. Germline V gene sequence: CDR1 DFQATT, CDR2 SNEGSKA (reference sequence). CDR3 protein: CSARDMTIPDTQYF. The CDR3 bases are TGCAGTGCTAGAGATATGACTATCCCAGATACGCAGTATTTT.

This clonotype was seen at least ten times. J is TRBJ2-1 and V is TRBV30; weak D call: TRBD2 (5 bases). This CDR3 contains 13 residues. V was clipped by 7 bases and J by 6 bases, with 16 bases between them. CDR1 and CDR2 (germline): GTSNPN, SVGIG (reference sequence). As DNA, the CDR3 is TGTGCCTCGCGACTACTAGGCCCCAATGAGCAGTTCTTC. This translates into CASRLLGPNEQFF.

Written as DNA, the CDR3 is TGCAGCGTACTTTGGGGATACGAGCAGTACTTC. This codes for CSVLWGYEQYF. V is TRBV29-1 and J is TRBJ2-7, with D unresolved. The CDR3 has 11 residues. The germline V and J ends were trimmed by 6 bases and 4 bases, with 10 bases remaining between them. Looked up from germline, CDR1 is SQVTM and CDR2 is ANQGSEA.

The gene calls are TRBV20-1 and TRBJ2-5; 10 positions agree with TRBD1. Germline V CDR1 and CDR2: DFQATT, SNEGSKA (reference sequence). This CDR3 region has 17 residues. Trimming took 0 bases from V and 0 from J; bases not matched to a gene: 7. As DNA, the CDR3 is TGCAGTGCTAGAGATCTATCGGGACAGGGGTACCAAGAGACCCAGTACTTC. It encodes CSARDLSGQGYQETQYF.

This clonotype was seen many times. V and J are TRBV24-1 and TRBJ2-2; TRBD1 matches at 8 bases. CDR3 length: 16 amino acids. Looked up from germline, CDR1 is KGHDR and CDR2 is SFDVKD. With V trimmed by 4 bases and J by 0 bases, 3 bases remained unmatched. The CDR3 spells CATSDPGQANTGELFF. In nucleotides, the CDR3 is TGTGCCACCAGTGACCCGGGACAGGCGAACACCGGGGAGCTGTTTTTT.